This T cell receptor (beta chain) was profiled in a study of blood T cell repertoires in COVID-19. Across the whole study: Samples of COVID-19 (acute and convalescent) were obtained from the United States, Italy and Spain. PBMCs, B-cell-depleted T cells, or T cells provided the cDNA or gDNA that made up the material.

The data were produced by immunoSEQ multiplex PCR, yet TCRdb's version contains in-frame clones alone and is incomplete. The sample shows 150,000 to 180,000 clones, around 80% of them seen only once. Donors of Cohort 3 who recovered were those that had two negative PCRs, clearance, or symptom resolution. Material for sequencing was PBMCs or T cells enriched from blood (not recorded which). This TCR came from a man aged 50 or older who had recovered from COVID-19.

The CDR3 coding sequence is TGTGCCAGCAGCTTGGCAGCCAGGGGTCTCACCGGGGAGCTGTTTTTT. Amino acids: CASSLAARGLTGELFF. The V gene is TRBV5-6, the J gene TRBJ2-2; possible D gene TRBD1, 6 bases. The germline V gene has CDR1 SGHDT and CDR2 YYEEEE. With 0 bases removed from V and 4 bases from J, the gap between germline ends came to 13 bases. CDR3 length: 16 amino acids.